The 15 T cell receptor beta chains presented below share a single source sample, sequenced in a study of CD8+CD57+ T cells in acquired aplastic anemia. Genomic DNA acted as the template from which TCR beta VDJ combination and CDR3 sequence profiling were carried out. TCRdb processed the reads anew with MiXCR; each CDR3 protein has one entry. Of about 400,000 distinct CDR3 sequences listed, roughly 64% are singletons. Sample: sorted CD4+, CD8+, or CD8+CD57+ T cells (not recorded which) from PBMCs. These receptors all come from a human donor in good health, serving as a control.

The gene calls are TRBV6-6 and TRBJ2-3; D perhaps matches TRBD1 (5 bases). CDR3 length: 13 amino acids. Trimming shortened V by 5 bases and J by 6 bases, and 12 bases separated the two germline ends. CDR1 and CDR2 (germline): MNHNY, SVGAGI (reference sequence). CDR3 loop: CASSKTAYDTQYF. The CDR3 nucleotides read TGTGCCAGCAGTAAGACAGCGTATGATACGCAGTATTTT.

The chain employs TRBV29-1 and TRBJ2-3; D not resolved. Trimming cost V 0 bases and J 3 bases, with 7 bases left between them. CDR1 and CDR2 from the germline V gene are SQVTM and ANQGSEA. The CDR3 contains 13 residues. CDR3 bases: TGCAGCGTTGAAGATCCCCAAACAGATACGCAGTATTTT. Protein: CSVEDPQTDTQYF.

Comments on this clonotype: An end of the junction does not agree with germline; a read error may underlie this. CDR3 coding DNA: TGTGCCAGTAGTACAGGACCGTACCACTCGACCCAGTACTTT. Protein: CASSTGPYHSTQYF. The V gene is TRBV19, the J gene TRBJ2-5; D remains ambiguous. The CDR3 runs 14 residues. From germline, CDR1 is LNHDA and CDR2 SQIVND (reference sequence).

In its sample, this clonotype was seen once. This likely comes from a read error, as the CDR3 has no conserved phenylalanine or tryptophan at its end. The limits of the CDR3 on the DNA are not certain, so only TCRdb's listed CDR3 is given. The chain has TRBV3-1 and TRBJ1-5. The CDR3 extends over 12 residues, inclusive of both ends. The germline V gene has CDR1 LGHDT and CDR2 YNNKEL (reference sequence). This CDR3 is CASSQGAQPQHS.

This clonotype was seen a handful of times. This chain uses TRBV6-5 with TRBJ1-5; D is possibly TRBD1 (6 bases). The CDR3 consists of 15 residues. The germline V gene encodes CDR1 MNHEY and CDR2 SVGAGI. The germline V and J ends were trimmed by 0 bases and 6 bases, with 12 bases remaining between them. The CDR3 nucleotides are TGTGCCAGCAGTTACTCGGGGGGGGCTGGTCAGCCCCAGCATTTT. Its translation: CASSYSGGAGQPQHF.

The rearrangement uses TRBV29-1 and TRBJ1-2; no firm D call. The CDR3 covers 11 residues. Germline CDR1 and CDR2: SQVTM and ANQGSEA. V was pared by 2 bases and J by 3 bases, with 4 bases between. CDR3 DNA sequence: TGCAGCGTTGAACAGTACTATGGCTACACCTTC. Encoded protein: CSVEQYYGYTF.

On this clonotype itself: Because the CDR3 is missing its conserved closing phenylalanine or tryptophan, this is likely a read error. The DNA is left out, because the CDR3 cannot be placed on it with certainty; the CDR3 is given as TCRdb lists it. The rearrangement links TRBV7-2 to TRBJ2-7; the table's D gene call, TRBD1, was not cross checked with the DNA. CDR1 SGHTA and CDR2 FQGNSA come from the germline V gene. The CDR3 contains 13 residues when both ends are counted. The CDR3 is CASSLATTTGRYT.

V usage is TRBV20-1 and J usage is TRBJ1-1, with unresolved D. Germline CDR1 and CDR2: DFQATT and SNEGSKA (reference sequence). This CDR3 spans 14 amino acids. In DNA form, the CDR3 reads TGCAGCGTTGCCGCGGGGAGTGTTAACACTGAAGCTTTCTTT. It is translated as CSVAAGSVNTEAFF.

This chain uses TRBV2 with TRBJ2-7; D is ambiguous. Between the trimmed V and J ends, which lost 3 bases and 6 bases, there was a span of 15 bases. The germline CDR1 and CDR2 sequences are SNHLY and FYNNEI. The CDR3 totals 14 residues. The chain's CDR3 is CASSDKGRSGEQYF. The CDR3 nucleotides are TGTGCCAGCAGTGATAAGGGCAGGTCAGGCGAGCAGTACTTC.

The chain uses TRBV5-5 and TRBJ2-3, with 9 nucleotides matching TRBD1. Germline V gene sequence: CDR1 SGHKS, CDR2 YYEKEE (reference sequence). The CDR3 is 13 amino acids. The junction had 0 bases not matched to a gene; V was cut back by 4 bases and J by 3 bases. CDR3 in amino acids: CASSDRGTDTQYF. Here the CDR3 DNA reads TGTGCCAGCAGCGACAGGGGGACAGATACGCAGTATTTT.

This clonotype was recorded at least ten times. This sequence joins TRBV5-8 and TRBJ2-7; 12 bases line up with TRBD2. Germline lookup yields CDR1 SGHTS and CDR2 YDEGEE. V lost 4 bases, J lost 7 bases, and 9 bases stayed unmatched. This CDR3 has 15 residues. The CDR3 here is CASSRPLAGGNEQYF. The CDR3 DNA follows: TGTGCCAGCAGCCGCCCACTAGCGGGGGGTAATGAGCAGTACTTC.

Of note for this clonotype: A read error may produce the germline difference seen at one junction end. V and J are TRBV5-8 and TRBJ2-5; 11 positions agree with TRBD2. The CDR3 spans 16 residues. Per germline, CDR1 SGHTS and CDR2 YDEGEE. The CDR3 nucleotides read TGCGCCAGCAGCGTGGGTAGCGGGGGGGCCAGAGAGACCCAGTACTTC. This encodes CASSVGSGGARETQYF. Supplemented by reference TRBV5-8 and TRBJ2-5, the full variable domain reads EAGVTQSPTHLIKTRGQQATLRCSPISGHTSVYWYQQALGLGLQFLLWYDEGEERNRGNFPPRFSGRQFPNYSSELNVNALELEDSALYLCASSVGSGGARETQYFGPGTRLLVL.

This clonotype was seen a single time. V usage is TRBV29-1 and J usage is TRBJ1-2; D call uncertain. The germline CDR1 and CDR2 sequences are SQVTM and ANQGSEA. The length of the CDR3 is 12 residues. Here the CDR3 reads CSASTTVYGYTF. CDR3 DNA: TGCAGTGCTAGCACGACGGTATATGGCTACACCTTC.

In the case of this clonotype: No conserved phenylalanine or tryptophan is present at the end of the CDR3, so a read error is the likely explanation. The DNA is left out, because the CDR3 cannot be placed on it with certainty; the CDR3 is given as TCRdb lists it. The chain couples TRBV2 to TRBJ1-4. CDR1 SNHLY and CDR2 FYNNEI come from the germline V gene. The CDR3 is 14 residues long, ends included. CDR3 sequence reads: CASSYRVGRANVFS.

Ten or more counts support this clonotype. The chain is built from TRBV18 and TRBJ2-7; perhaps TRBD1 as D (5 bases). CDR3 length equals 14 residues. The germline V and J ends were trimmed by 0 bases and 5 bases, with 11 bases remaining between them. Germline V gene data show CDR1 as KGHSH and CDR2 as LQKENI. The CDR3 region has the DNA TGTGCCAGCTCACCACCGACAGTGACGGACGAGCAGTACTTC. Translated, it gives CASSPPTVTDEQYF.